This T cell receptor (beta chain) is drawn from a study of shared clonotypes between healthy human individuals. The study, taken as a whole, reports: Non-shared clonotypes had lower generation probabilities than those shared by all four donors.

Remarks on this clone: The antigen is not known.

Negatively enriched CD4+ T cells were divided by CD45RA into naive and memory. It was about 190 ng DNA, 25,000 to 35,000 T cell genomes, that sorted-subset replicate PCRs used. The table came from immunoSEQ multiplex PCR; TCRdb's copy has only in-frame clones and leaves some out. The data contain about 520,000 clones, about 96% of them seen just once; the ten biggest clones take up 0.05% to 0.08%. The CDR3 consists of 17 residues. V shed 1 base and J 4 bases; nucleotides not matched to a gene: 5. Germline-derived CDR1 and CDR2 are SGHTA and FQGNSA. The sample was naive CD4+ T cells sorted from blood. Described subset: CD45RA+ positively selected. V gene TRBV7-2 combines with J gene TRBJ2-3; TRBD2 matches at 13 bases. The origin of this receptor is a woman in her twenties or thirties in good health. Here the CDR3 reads CASSLDRGLAGADTQYF. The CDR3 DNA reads TGTGCCAGCAGCTTAGATCGAGGACTAGCGGGAGCAGATACGCAGTATTTT.